This T cell receptor (beta chain) was sequenced in a study of T cell responses to AZD1222 COVID-19 vaccine. In regard to this clone: Its antigen is unknown.

The germline CDR1 and CDR2 sequences are MNHEY and SVGEGT. The V end was cut by 2 bases, the J end by 2 bases, with 10 bases between. This CDR3 contains 14 residues. Study-level points and caveats: Clonal diversity was possibly underestimated, and white British individuals and females predominated among donors. At baseline, seropositivity was found in only 5 to 7 AZD1222 recipients.

The assay was immunoSEQ multiplex PCR, and TCRdb's table has in-frame clones only and misses some. The repertoire holds 150,000 to 180,000 clones, over 70% seen once, with approximately 9.1% in the top ten. This chain joins TRBV6-2 or TRBV6-3 and TRBJ2-7, with D unresolved. The sample consisted of peripheral blood, taken 28 days after the second AZD1222 dose. The sequence was obtained from an adult who received the AZD1222 COVID-19 vaccine. CDR3: CASSYPASAYEQYF. The CDR3 DNA sequence: TGTGCCAGCAGTTACCCTGCCTCCGCCTACGAGCAGTACTTC.